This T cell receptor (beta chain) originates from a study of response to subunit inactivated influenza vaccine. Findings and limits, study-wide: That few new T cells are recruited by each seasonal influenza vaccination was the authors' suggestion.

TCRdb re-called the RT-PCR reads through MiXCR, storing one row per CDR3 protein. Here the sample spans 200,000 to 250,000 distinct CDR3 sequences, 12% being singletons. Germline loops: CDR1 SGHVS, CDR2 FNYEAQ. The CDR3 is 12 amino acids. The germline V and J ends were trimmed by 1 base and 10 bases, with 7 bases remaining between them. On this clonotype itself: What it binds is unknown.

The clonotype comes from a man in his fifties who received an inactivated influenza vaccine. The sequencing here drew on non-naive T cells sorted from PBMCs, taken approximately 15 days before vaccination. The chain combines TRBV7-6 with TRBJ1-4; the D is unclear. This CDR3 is CASSLGPGKLFF. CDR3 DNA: TGTGCCAGCAGCTTAGGACCTGGAAAACTGTTTTTT.